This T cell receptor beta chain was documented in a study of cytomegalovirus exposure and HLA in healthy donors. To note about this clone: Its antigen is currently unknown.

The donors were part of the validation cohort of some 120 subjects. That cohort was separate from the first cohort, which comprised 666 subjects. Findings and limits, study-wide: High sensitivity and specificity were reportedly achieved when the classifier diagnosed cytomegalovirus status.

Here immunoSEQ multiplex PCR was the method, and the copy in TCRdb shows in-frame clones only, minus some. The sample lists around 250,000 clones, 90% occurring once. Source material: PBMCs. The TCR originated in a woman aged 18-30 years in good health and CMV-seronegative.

The CDR3 nucleotides are TGTGCCAGCAGGTCAGGGGCCCCAAACAATGAGCAGTTCTTC. This codes for CASRSGAPNNEQFF. The chain employs TRBV27 and TRBJ2-1; D possibly corresponds to TRBD1 (6 bases). Germline assignment: CDR1 MNHEY and CDR2 SMNVEV (reference sequence). Deletions cut 6 bases from V and 5 bases from J, with 14 bases between. CDR3 length: 14 residues.